The present T cell receptor beta chain was sequenced within a study of vaccination and CD4 T cells after COVID-19. The length of the CDR3 is 14 residues. CDR1 is SGHTA, CDR2 FQGNSA, per germline. The V and J ends lost 3 bases and 0 bases, in that order; junction bases with no gene match: 1. Sequence data for DNA of cultured CD4+ T cells were generated by the Oncomine TCR Beta short-read assay. TCRdb re-called the PCR reads with MiXCR, one entry per CDR3 protein. The table includes under 20,000 distinct CDR3 sequences, more than 25% detected once. About this clonotype itself: As yet, its antigen is unknown.

This sample's treatment: roughly ten-day PBMC culture with coronavirus spike peptide pools or control peptides (ViraFEST assay). The chain recombines TRBV7-2 with TRBJ1-1, with 7 bases aligning to TRBD1. What was sequenced was cultured CD4+ T cells from blood. The source of this sequence is a human donor with COVID-19. Written as DNA, the CDR3 is TGTGCCAGCAGCTTGGGGACAGTGAACACTGAAGCTTTCTTT. Translating gives CASSLGTVNTEAFF.